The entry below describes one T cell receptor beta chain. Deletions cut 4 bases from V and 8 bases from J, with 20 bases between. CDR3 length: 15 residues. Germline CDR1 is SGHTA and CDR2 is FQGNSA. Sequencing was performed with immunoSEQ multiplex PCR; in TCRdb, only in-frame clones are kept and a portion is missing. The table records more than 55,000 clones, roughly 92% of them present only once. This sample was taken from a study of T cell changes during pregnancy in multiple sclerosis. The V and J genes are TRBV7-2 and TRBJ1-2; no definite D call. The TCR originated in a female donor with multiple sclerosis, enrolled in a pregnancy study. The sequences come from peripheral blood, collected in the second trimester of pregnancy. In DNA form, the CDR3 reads TGTGCCAGCAGCTCCGAGGGCCTCCCGATGCCCGGCTACACCTTC. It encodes CASSSEGLPMPGYTF.